Listed here is a single T cell receptor (beta chain). Its target is unknown. This entry is derived from a study of PD-L1 blockade in urothelial cancer. About the research overall: About 90% of the 29 patients were men who had bladder-origin urothelial cancer. Median blood clonality was roughly 0.078, with around 83,000 unique TCRs. Overall study findings and caveats: Prediction of better survival came from below-median pretreatment blood TCR clonality.

Documented time point: pretreatment peripheral blood. The V segment lost 5 bases and the J segment 5 bases; nucleotides outside the gene matches: 12. From germline, CDR1 is SGHAT and CDR2 FQNNGV. The CDR3 has 16 residues. Generated by immunoSEQ multiplex PCR, the TCRdb table keeps only in-frame clones and is missing some. Of about 45,000 clones listed, about 88% were seen once; the top ten hold approximately 25%. This TCR came from a donor over 35 with urothelial cancer. The chain links TRBV11-2 to TRBJ2-1; 7 nucleotides line up with TRBD1. Sequences were derived from PBMCs, sampled around atezolizumab (anti-PD-L1) treatment. The CDR3 nucleotides read TGTGCCAGCAGCCCCCCCGGACTCAGGGGGAACAATGAGCAGTTCTTC. Its protein product is CASSPPGLRGNNEQFF.